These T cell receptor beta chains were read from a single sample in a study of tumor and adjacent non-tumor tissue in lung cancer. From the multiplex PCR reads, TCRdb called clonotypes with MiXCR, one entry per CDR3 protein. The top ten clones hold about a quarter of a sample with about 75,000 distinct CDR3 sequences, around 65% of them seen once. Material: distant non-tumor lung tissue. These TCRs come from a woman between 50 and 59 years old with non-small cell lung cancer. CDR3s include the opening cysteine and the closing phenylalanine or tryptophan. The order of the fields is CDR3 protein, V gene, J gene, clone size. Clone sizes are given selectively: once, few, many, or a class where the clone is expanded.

CDR3 protein: CASSQDLNRVGAEASF
V gene: TRBV4-1
J gene: TRBJ1-1
clone size: -

CDR3 protein: CASSLVVGTDTQYF
V gene: TRBV13
J gene: TRBJ2-3
clone size: few

CDR3 protein: CASNLRWNKKETQYF
V gene: TRBV5-4
J gene: TRBJ2-5
clone size: -

CDR3 protein: CASSHFGDGTSGRWYNEQFF
V gene: TRBV14
J gene: TRBJ2-1
clone size: -

CDR3 protein: CASSLGTGVAEAFF
V gene: TRBV7-9
J gene: TRBJ1-1
clone size: -

CDR3 protein: CASSFVISVETQYF
V gene: TRBV11-1
J gene: TRBJ2-5
clone size: -

CDR3 protein: CANSPWASGYYEQYF
V gene: TRBV11-2
J gene: TRBJ2-7
clone size: -

CDR3 protein: CASSPQTWDTQYF
V gene: TRBV28
J gene: TRBJ2-3
clone size: -

CDR3 protein: CASSPPVAAGRRDTQYF
V gene: TRBV5-6
J gene: TRBJ2-3
clone size: many

CDR3 protein: CASSLESGLVGVDEQFF
V gene: TRBV11-2
J gene: TRBJ2-1
clone size: -

CDR3 protein: CAGREAGRGELFF
V gene: TRBV11-1
J gene: TRBJ2-2
clone size: -

CDR3 protein: CASRLAGAPYEQYF
V gene: TRBV5-6
J gene: TRBJ2-7
clone size: -

CDR3 protein: CVSSLGDSGRADTQYF
V gene: TRBV13
J gene: TRBJ2-3
clone size: -

CDR3 protein: CVSRTGTSGTLLDTHYF
V gene: TRBV11-3
J gene: TRBJ2-3
clone size: -

CDR3 protein: CSVSWGRRLSGVNTEAFF
V gene: TRBV29-1
J gene: TRBJ1-1
clone size: once

CDR3 protein: CSARTLGRGTIDEQFF
V gene: TRBV20-1
J gene: TRBJ2-1
clone size: -

CDR3 protein: CASCVFGVGRLGEQFF
V gene: TRBV12-3/TRBV12-4
J gene: TRBJ2-1
clone size: -

CDR3 protein: CASSYVAERYNEQFF
V gene: TRBV6-2/TRBV6-3
J gene: TRBJ2-1
clone size: many

CDR3 protein: CANNQASSSYEQYF
V gene: TRBV4-1
J gene: TRBJ2-7
clone size: -

CDR3 protein: CSAIGQHWYNEPFF
V gene: TRBV20-1
J gene: TRBJ2-1
clone size: -

CDR3 protein: CASSQASSRETQYF
V gene: TRBV4-2
J gene: TRBJ2-5
clone size: -

CDR3 protein: CASGEDRGQPQHF
V gene: TRBV4-2
J gene: TRBJ1-5
clone size: -

CDR3 protein: CASIEGTIGDHSYEQYF
V gene: TRBV2
J gene: TRBJ2-7
clone size: -

CDR3 protein: CASSLDWSNEQFF
V gene: TRBV11-3
J gene: TRBJ2-1
clone size: few

CDR3 protein: CAWSRLAGGSEQYF
V gene: TRBV30
J gene: TRBJ2-7
clone size: -

CDR3 protein: CASLSPRVYNEQFF
V gene: TRBV6-2/TRBV6-3
J gene: TRBJ2-1
clone size: many

CDR3 protein: CANSFGLAGLKSIDTQYF
V gene: TRBV11-1
J gene: TRBJ2-3
clone size: -